A single sample gave rise to the 3 T cell receptor beta chains below, sequenced in a study of sequential checkpoint blockade in melanoma. As to treatment: randomized to nivolumab then ipilimumab (arm A) or the reverse (arm B). The repertoire was sequenced with immunoSEQ multiplex PCR; TCRdb's copy has only in-frame clones and lacks some. There are around 12,000 clones in the sample; approximately 70% occur only once, and 17% lies in the top ten. The material was CD8+ T cells sorted from blood (inferred from file names), obtained from a patient given nivolumab and ipilimumab in sequence. All receptors come from a human donor with melanoma.

The chain joins TRBV7-9 to TRBJ2-3; a weak D match, TRBD2 (5 bases). V lost 5 bases and J 0 bases, leaving 12 bases between the germline ends. The CDR3 totals 15 residues. Germline CDR1 SEHNR, CDR2 FQNEAQ (reference sequence). The CDR3 sequence is CASSQRGISTDTQYF. The CDR3 bases are TGTGCCAGCAGCCAGAGAGGGATTAGCACAGATACGCAGTATTTT.

J is TRBJ2-5 and V is TRBV28; weak D call: TRBD1 (6 bases). Judging by the DNA end, TRBJ2-7 fits better; the J call may be wrong. Germline CDR1 reads MDHEN; CDR2 reads SYDVKM. The CDR3 totals 17 residues. The CDR3 sequence is CASSTLDSLLQDYEQYF. The CDR3 DNA follows: TGTGCCAGCAGTACCCTGGACAGCCTCCTCCAAGACTACGAGCAGTACTTC.

This rearrangement joins TRBV27 to TRBJ1-1, with D perhaps matching TRBD1 (6 bases). The CDR3 consists of 12 residues. Trimming removed 5 bases at V and 5 bases at J, with 9 bases between. In germline, CDR1 is MNHEY, CDR2 SMNVEV (reference sequence). The CDR3 reads CASSQQGTEAFF. The CDR3 nucleotides are TGTGCCAGCAGTCAACAGGGAACTGAAGCTTTCTTT.